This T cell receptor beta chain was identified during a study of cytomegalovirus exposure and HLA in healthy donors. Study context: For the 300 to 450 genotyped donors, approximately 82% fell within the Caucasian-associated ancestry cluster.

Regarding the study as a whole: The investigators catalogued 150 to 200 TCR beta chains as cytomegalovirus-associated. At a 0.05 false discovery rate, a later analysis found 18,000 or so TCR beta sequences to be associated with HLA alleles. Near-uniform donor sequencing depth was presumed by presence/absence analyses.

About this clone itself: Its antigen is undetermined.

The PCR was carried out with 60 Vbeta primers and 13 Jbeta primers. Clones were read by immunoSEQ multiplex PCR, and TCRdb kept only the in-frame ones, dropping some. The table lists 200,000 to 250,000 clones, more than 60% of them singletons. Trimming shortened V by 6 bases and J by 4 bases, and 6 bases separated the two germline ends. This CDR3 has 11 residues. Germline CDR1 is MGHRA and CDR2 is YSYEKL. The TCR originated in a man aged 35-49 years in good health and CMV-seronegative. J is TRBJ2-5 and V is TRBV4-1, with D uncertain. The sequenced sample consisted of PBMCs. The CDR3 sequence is CASRFGETQYF. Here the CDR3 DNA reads TGCGCCAGCAGGTTCGGAGAGACCCAGTACTTC.